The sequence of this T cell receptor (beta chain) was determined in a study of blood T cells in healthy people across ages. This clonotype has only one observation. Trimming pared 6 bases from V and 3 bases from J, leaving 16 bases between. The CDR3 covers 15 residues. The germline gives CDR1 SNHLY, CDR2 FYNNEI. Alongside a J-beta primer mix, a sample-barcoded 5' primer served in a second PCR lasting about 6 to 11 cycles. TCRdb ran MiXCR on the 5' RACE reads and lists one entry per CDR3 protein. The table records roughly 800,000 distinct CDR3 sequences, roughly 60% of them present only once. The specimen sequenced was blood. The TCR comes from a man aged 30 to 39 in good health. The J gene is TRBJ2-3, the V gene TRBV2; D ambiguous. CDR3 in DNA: TGTGCCAGCAGGGTCTGGGCGGACCCTACAGATACGCAGTATTTT. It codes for CASRVWADPTDTQYF.